This T cell receptor beta chain was captured in a study of molecular identifiers for immune sequencing clone quantification (dated by TCRdb to the late 2010s). Study-level background: For a replicate experiment, RNA from roughly 20,000 or 100,000 naive CD8 T cells was divided into five aliquots, and four of the five aliquots were sequenced. CD8 T cells were used in a methods study to benchmark molecular-identifier clustering-based TCR repertoire sequencing (MIDCIRS) and TCR RNA copy counting.

Measured from the cysteine to the phenylalanine, the CDR3 is 17 residues long. Of all the DNA, just the CDR3 is kept, 51 bases in frame from base 1. Trimmed from V: 1 base; trimmed from J: 3 bases; junction bases lacking a gene match: 9. CDR1 is given as SGHAT and CDR2 as FQNNGV, both from the germline V gene. General conclusions and limits of the study: Highly expanded clone sizes could be underestimated because identical TCR molecules may share a barcode. Clones above 20 RNA copies held over 97% of molecules in CMV-specific effector cells but under 1% in naive cells. Spiked-in Jurkat TCR RNA (roughly 10 copies' worth), which is not part of the donor repertoire, was contained in the naive libraries. When barcode sub-clustering was not used, chimeric consensus sequences inflated TCR diversity, with chimeras reaching as high as 47%. Around 2.9 recovered TCR RNA copies per cell were obtained by modeling, versus around 9.8 by digital PCR, implying a capture efficiency of 25% to 30%. A single cell's worth of spiked-in Jurkat TCR RNA was reported detectable even among one million naive CD8 T cells.

This clonotype has just one count. What antigen it recognizes has not been identified. The record has no base qualities; no much larger clone is one base away. One read gives only weak evidence. Preparation of the library involved PCR. The instrument given in TCRdb is NextSeq 500. Bulk TCR libraries were made following a previously described method, with the TCR primers given in Table S5. Total RNA was purified with the Qiagen AllPrep DNA/RNA kit. Before any analysis, reads coming from multiple sequencing runs of the same library were combined into one pool. Regarding the original processing steps: Reads were retained only if their TCR constant sequence matched exactly, and those retained reads were trimmed to 150 nt and grouped according to their 12-nt molecular barcodes. Reads inside each barcode group were sub-clustered using a 15% Levenshtein threshold, and a quality-weighted consensus sequence was constructed for each RNA molecule. Non-functional sequences were filtered out, along with any lower-count sequence sitting one edit away from another sequence. Based on a fit of two negative binomial distributions, barcode sub-clusters having less than 20% of the maximum read count were discarded. The public reads were reanalyzed by TCRdb: fastp trimming at Q25, MiXCR alignment, in-frame beta chains only. Records with the same CDR3 protein are collapsed into one entry carrying the most frequent genes and DNA. TCRdb, not the original authors, processed these V and J calls. The sample table contains about 40,000 distinct CDR3 sequences; only one count was recorded for 24% of them. In total, the top ten clones hold around 0.96% of the sample.

Libraries of naive CD8 T cells were built from anywhere between roughly 17,000 and 1,000,000 sorted cells, with 10%, 30% or 50% of the purified RNA used. On a BD FACSAria II, naive CD8 T cells were FACS-sorted as CD8+CD4-CCR7+CD45RA+ and collected into RLT Plus buffer. Roughly 10 TCR copies' worth of Jurkat RNA were spiked into about 20,000-1,100,000 naive CD8 T cell samples to test detection sensitivity. CD8 T cells were enriched with RosetteSep CD8+ T Cell Enrichment Cocktail and Ficoll-Paque, followed by ACK red cell lysis. The receptor's source is a human donor in good health. Some libraries in this study had Jurkat cell RNA spiked in. The V and J segments used are TRBV11-2 and TRBJ2-7; 10 nucleotides in the junction match TRBD1. Material for sequencing was naive CD8+ T cells from blood, with Jurkat cell RNA spiked in. The cell subset or site label, read with the paper, signifies: FACS-sorted CD8+CD4-CCR7+CD45RA+ naive T cells. The nucleotide sequence reads as follows: TGTGCCAGCAGCTTAGGGGCCGGGACAGGGGCCCTCTACGAGCAGTACTTC. Its protein reads: CASSLGAGTGALYEQYF.